Following are 18 T cell receptor beta chains from one sample sequenced in a study of T-cell reconstitution after alpha-beta-depleted transplantation in children. Preparation of the TCRbeta library used unique molecular identifiers. TCRdb re-derived calls from the PCR reads in MiXCR, one entry per CDR3 protein. The sample shows under 400,000 distinct CDR3 sequences, 23% of them seen only once. The specimen was PBMCs, mostly from graft donor cells, collected 180 days after TCRalphabeta/CD19-depleted stem cell transplant. The source is a male patient aged 10-17 years who had a stem cell transplant for acute lymphoblastic leukemia, so the T cells may come from the graft donor.

This clonotype occurred a few times. The rearrangement uses TRBV12-3 or TRBV12-4 and TRBJ1-1; D remains unclear. CDR3 length: 12 amino acids. V lost 0 bases, J lost 4 bases, and 3 bases lay in between. The CDR3 spells CASSLAVTEAFF. CDR3 bases: TGTGCCAGCAGTTTAGCGGTCACTGAAGCTTTCTTT.

This clonotype was seen only a few times. The chain joins TRBV5-1 to TRBJ2-3, with 9 bases matching TRBD2. The CDR3 extends over 15 amino acids. CDR1 SGHRS and CDR2 YFSETQ come from the germline V gene. The J segment lost 4 bases and the V segment lost 0 bases, leaving 3 bases of the junction unmatched. The CDR3 nucleotides are TGCGCCAGCAGCTTGGTTAGCGGGAGACCAGATACGCAGTATTTT. Protein product: CASSLVSGRPDTQYF.

The chain's CDR3 is CAGKVGLGQNYGYTF. DNA of the CDR3: TGCGCCGGCAAAGTGGGATTGGGACAGAACTATGGCTACACCTTC. The rearrangement joins TRBV5-1 to TRBJ1-2; 7 positions agree with TRBD1. CDR3 length: 15 residues. Germline V CDR1 and CDR2: SGHRS, YFSETQ. The trim removed 10 bases at V and 2 bases at J, leaving 14 bases unmatched.

The rearrangement uses TRBV28 and TRBJ2-1; tentative D call: TRBD2 (6 bases). Trimming cost V 5 bases and J 4 bases, with 15 bases left between them. Germline V gene lookup returns CDR1 MDHEN and CDR2 SYDVKM. The length of the CDR3 is 15 residues. This chain's CDR3 is CASSNGGGLYNEQFF. The CDR3 nucleotides are TGTGCCAGCAGTAACGGGGGAGGTCTTTACAATGAGCAGTTCTTC.

This clonotype was detected only a few times. The chain is built from TRBV28 and TRBJ1-1; TRBD1 aligns across 7 bases. The CDR3 totals 14 residues. In germline, CDR1 is MDHEN, CDR2 SYDVKM. Germline trimming cut 4 bases from V and 6 bases from J; bases unmatched to any gene: 8. Here the CDR3 reads CASSYRGGNSEAFF. CDR3 in DNA: TGTGCCAGCAGTTACCGAGGGGGCAACTCTGAAGCTTTCTTT.

The genes are TRBV6-1 and TRBJ2-7, with TRBD1 matching over 11 bases. CDR3 size: 14 residues. Per germline, CDR1 MNHNS and CDR2 SASEGT. The V segment lost 5 bases and the J segment 4 bases; nucleotides outside the gene matches: 4. The CDR3 coding sequence is TGTGCCAGCAGTCGGACAGGGGGCAGGTACGAGCAGTACTTC. It yields the protein CASSRTGGRYEQYF.

The rearrangement uses TRBV7-2 and TRBJ1-1; possible D gene TRBD1, 5 bases. The CDR3 loop spans 15 amino acids. Germline V gene sequence: CDR1 SGHTA, CDR2 FQGNSA. V was clipped by 0 bases and J by 2 bases, with 10 bases between them. The CDR3, as DNA: TGTGCCAGCAGCTTAGCATGGGGACCCAACACTGAAGCTTTCTTT. Translated, it gives CASSLAWGPNTEAFF.

Only one count was recorded for this clonotype. The chain carries TRBV28 and TRBJ2-6; no definite D call. This CDR3 contains 14 residues. Germline V CDR1 and CDR2: MDHEN, SYDVKM. V was pared by 3 bases and J by 4 bases, with 7 bases between. CDR3 sequence reads: CASSFSHGANVLTF. Written as DNA, the CDR3 is TGTGCCAGCAGTTTTTCCCACGGGGCCAACGTCCTGACTTTC.

This clonotype was recorded a few times. CDR3 sequence reads: CASSLQATNTEAFF. CDR3 DNA: TGCGCCAGCAGCCTTCAGGCTACGAACACTGAAGCTTTCTTT. The chain uses TRBV5-1 and TRBJ1-1; D call uncertain. Looked up from germline, CDR1 is SGHRS and CDR2 is YFSETQ. V was pared by 4 bases and J by 1 base, with 11 bases between. The CDR3 consists of 14 residues.

Only a few counts were recorded for this clonotype. This chain uses TRBV20-1 with TRBJ2-7, with TRBD1 matching 7 bases. V gave up 6 bases and J gave up 3 bases; unmatched junction bases: 14. CDR3 size: 15 residues. Germline CDR1 DFQATT, CDR2 SNEGSKA (reference sequence). CDR3 protein: CSAPLHRGPGYEQYF. In nucleotides, the CDR3 is TGCAGTGCCCCTCTCCACAGGGGCCCGGGCTACGAGCAGTACTTC.

The rearrangement uses TRBV12-3 or TRBV12-4 and TRBJ1-1, with 7 bases lining up with TRBD1. The length of the CDR3 is 15 residues. The ends lost 3 bases at V and 0 bases at J; junction bases unmatched: 4. The DNA of the CDR3 is TGTGCCAGCAGTTTTCCGACAGGGTTGAACACTGAAGCTTTCTTT. Protein: CASSFPTGLNTEAFF.

In DNA, the CDR3 is TGTGCCAGCTCAGAACAGGGGGGAAGGTATAGGAGCAATCAGCCCCAGCATTTT. It encodes CASSEQGGRYRSNQPQHF. V and J are TRBV18 and TRBJ1-5; 8 bases map to TRBD1. The V and J ends lost 5 bases and 1 base, in that order; junction bases with no gene match: 13. CDR3 length: 18 residues. Germline V gene sequence: CDR1 KGHSH, CDR2 LQKENI.

This clonotype appeared a few times. The rearrangement uses TRBV20-1 and TRBJ2-1; 7 bases line up with TRBD1. V shed 1 base, J shed 3 bases, and the junction held 6 bases outside the gene matches. Germline-derived CDR1 and CDR2 are DFQATT and SNEGSKA (reference sequence). This CDR3 has 15 amino acids. CDR3 nucleotides: TGCAGTGCTAGAGCTACGACAGGGAGCTACAATGAGCAGTTCTTC. Residues: CSARATTGSYNEQFF.

This rearrangement joins TRBV15 to TRBJ1-1; maybe TRBD1 (5 bases). From germline, CDR1 is LNHNV and CDR2 YYDKDF (reference sequence). CDR3 length: 14 residues. Trimming shortened V by 0 bases and J by 1 base, and 6 bases separated the two germline ends. CDR3 region: CATSREGPNTEAFF. The DNA for the CDR3 is TGTGCCACCAGCAGAGAGGGGCCGAACACTGAAGCTTTCTTT.

This clonotype was observed a few times. J is TRBJ2-7 and V is TRBV20-1; D tentatively reads TRBD1 or TRBD2 (5 bases each). From germline, CDR1 is DFQATT and CDR2 SNEGSKA (reference sequence). V lost 3 bases to trimming and J lost 4 bases, with 16 bases between them. The CDR3 loop spans 14 amino acids. DNA for the CDR3: TGCAGTGCTAGCATTCGGCAGGGACGATACGAGCAGTACTTC. Its translation: CSASIRQGRYEQYF.

This chain uses TRBV5-1 with TRBJ2-2, with TRBD2 matching over 8 bases. The V segment lost 0 bases and the J segment 6 bases; nucleotides outside the gene matches: 7. The germline gives CDR1 SGHRS, CDR2 YFSETQ. The CDR3 has 16 amino acids. Written as DNA, the CDR3 is TGCGCCAGCAGCTTGGGCCCCGGGACTAGTCCCGGGGAGCTGTTTTTT. Protein product: CASSLGPGTSPGELFF.

This clonotype has more than one count but fewer than ten. The chain couples TRBV20-1 to TRBJ2-7; 9 bases align to TRBD1. The ends lost 3 bases at V and 3 bases at J; junction bases unmatched: 9. Per the germline V gene, CDR1 is DFQATT and CDR2 is SNEGSKA (reference sequence). CDR3 length: 15 residues. CDR3 nucleotides: TGCAGTGCTAGGGGGACAGGGAACTCGGGCTACGAGCAGTACTTC. It yields the protein CSARGTGNSGYEQYF.

The J gene is TRBJ2-1, the V gene TRBV25-1; 7 nucleotides match TRBD1. Germline loops: CDR1 MGHDK, CDR2 SYGVNS. This CDR3 region has 13 residues. V was clipped by 2 bases and J by 15 bases; unmatched bases: 10. The chain's CDR3 is CASSEILGTALFF. The CDR3 nucleotides read TGTGCCAGCAGTGAAATTTTAGGGACAGCCCTGTTCTTC.